This T cell receptor beta chain derives from a study of response to subunit inactivated influenza vaccine. This clonotype was found once. TCRdb analysed the RT-PCR reads with MiXCR anew, one entry per CDR3 protein. The table records hundreds of thousands of distinct CDR3 sequences, about 18% of them present only once. The V gene lost 0 bases and the J gene lost 3 bases, with 15 bases spanning the gap. The CDR3 consists of 16 residues. The germline V gene encodes CDR1 MNHEY and CDR2 SVGAGI. The source material was PBMCs from blood, sampled roughly 5 days after vaccination. The genes are TRBV6-5 and TRBJ2-7, with no clear D. The TCR sequence derives from a man aged 45-60 years who received an inactivated influenza vaccine. CDR3 residues: CASSYSPGFRDYEQYF. In DNA form, the CDR3 reads TGTGCCAGCAGTTACTCGCCTGGGTTTAGGGACTACGAGCAGTACTTC.